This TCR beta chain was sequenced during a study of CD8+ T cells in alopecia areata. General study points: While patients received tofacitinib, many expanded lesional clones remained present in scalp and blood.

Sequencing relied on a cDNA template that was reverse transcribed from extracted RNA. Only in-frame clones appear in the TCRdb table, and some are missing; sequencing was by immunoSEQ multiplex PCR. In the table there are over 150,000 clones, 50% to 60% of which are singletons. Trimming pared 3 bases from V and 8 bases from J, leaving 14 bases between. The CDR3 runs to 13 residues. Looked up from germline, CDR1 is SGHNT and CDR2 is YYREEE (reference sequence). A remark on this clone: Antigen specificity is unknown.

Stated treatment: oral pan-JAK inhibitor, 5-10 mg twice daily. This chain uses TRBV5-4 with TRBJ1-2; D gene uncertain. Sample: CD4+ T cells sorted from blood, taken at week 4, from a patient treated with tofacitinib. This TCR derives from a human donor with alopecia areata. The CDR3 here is CASSYEAGQGYTF. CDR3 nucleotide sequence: TGTGCCAGCAGCTACGAAGCAGGCCAAGGCTACACCTTC.